The TCR beta chain described here comes from a study of blood T cell repertoires in COVID-19. Study-level background: Sites across the United States, Italy and Spain contributed samples from acute and convalescent COVID-19.

The CDR3 sequence is 15 residues long. V lost 7 bases, J lost 1 base, and 15 bases lay in between. Germline CDR1 reads SNHLY; CDR2 reads FYNNEI. In the original analysis: Scientists estimated how many nucleated cells there were by amplifying reference gene primers. Produced via immunoSEQ multiplex PCR; TCRdb's table is partial and in-frame only. V and J calls and clone size are given by that table; D and trimming were obtained from the DNA. Of about 270,000 clones in the sample, approximately 87% were seen once. Seattle cases were enrolled at active infection and followed longitudinally. Sequenced material: peripheral blood. The TCR sequence derives from a woman under 40 with COVID-19, enrolled during active disease. The chain combines TRBV2 with TRBJ2-3; the D gene is possibly TRBD2 (6 bases). CDR3 nucleotides: TGTGCCAGCAATCTTGGCGGCGGGGGCACAGATACGCAGTATTTT. The encoded protein is CASNLGGGGTDTQYF.